This entry describes one T cell receptor (beta chain). The antigen is unknown. Trimming at V came to 1 base and at J to 6 bases, leaving 8 bases not matched to a gene. The CDR3 sequence is 15 residues long. Germline lookup yields CDR1 SEHNR and CDR2 FQNEAQ (reference sequence). PBMCs numbering at least 6.5 million were isolated per sample. This record comes from a study of blood T cells in healthy people across ages. Study-level findings and limits: Age advanced and TCR beta diversity per million T cells fell, roughly linearly.

It was with a sample-barcoded 5' primer and a J-beta primer mix that a second PCR of roughly 6 to 12 cycles was run. Every cDNA molecule carried a tag from a template-switch adaptor bearing 12 random nucleotides. A single record per CDR3 protein comes from TCRdb applying MiXCR to the 5' RACE reads. This sample yields about 730,000 distinct CDR3 sequences, of which approximately 43% are seen a single time; more than 20% belongs to the top ten. This chain joins TRBV7-9 and TRBJ2-5; 7 bases map to TRBD1. Sample: blood. The receptor's source is a woman aged 60 to 75 in good health. The CDR3 DNA follows: TGTGCCAGCAGCTTAGGCCCGGGACAGAAAAAGACCCAGTACTTC. Translated: CASSLGPGQKKTQYF.